This T cell receptor beta chain is drawn from a study of blood T cell repertoires in COVID-19. Study-wide context: Spain, Italy and the United States supplied samples that represented acute and convalescent COVID-19. Sources were T cells, B-cell-depleted T cells, or PBMCs; the material itself was cDNA or gDNA.

Original processing notes: Nucleated cell counts were estimated from reference gene primer amplification. Generated by immunoSEQ multiplex PCR, the TCRdb table keeps only in-frame clones and is missing some. V and J calls plus clone size are reproduced from that table; the DNA served to infer D and trimming. The repertoire holds approximately 210,000 clones, with approximately 84% as singletons. The CDR3 covers 16 residues. The germline gives CDR1 SGHRS, CDR2 YFSETQ. V shed 0 bases and J 0 bases; nucleotides not matched to a gene: 3. Sequenced input: peripheral blood. The chain is built from TRBV5-1 and TRBJ1-3; 7 nucleotides agree with TRBD1. The origin of this receptor is a woman between 50 and 59 years old with active or convalescent COVID-19. CDR3 nucleotide sequence: TGCGCCAGCAGCTTGGCCAGGACAGGCTCTGGAAACACCATATATTTT. It encodes CASSLARTGSGNTIYF. Looking up the rest from reference TRBV5-1 and TRBJ1-3 gives the full variable domain: KAGVTQTPRYLIKTRGQQVTLSCSPISGHRSVSWYQQTPGQGLQFLFEYFSETQRNKGNFPGRFSGRQFSNSRSEMNVSTLELGDSALYLCASSLARTGSGNTIYFGEGSWLTVV.